This T cell receptor (beta chain) was recorded in a study of cytomegalovirus exposure and HLA in healthy donors. General study results and limits: An analysis that came later showed most CMV-associated TCR beta chains appearing HLA-restricted. Most of the TCR beta V segments (in an earlier analysis) were productive either about 90% or about 30% of the time.

The PCR ran on 60 Vbeta and 13 Jbeta primers. Measured with immunoSEQ multiplex PCR; TCRdb has only the in-frame clones, and not every one. The repertoire consists of 140,000 to 150,000 clones, with approximately 80% occurring once and the leading ten covering about 4.3%. To note about this clone: Antigen specificity is unknown.

All the people who gave samples were healthy bone marrow donors. The CDR3 runs to 15 residues. V lost 0 bases and J 5 bases, leaving 15 bases between the germline ends. CDR1 and CDR2 (germline): SGHRS, YFSETQ. The sample comprised PBMCs. This sequence joins TRBV5-1 and TRBJ2-7; D is perhaps TRBD1 (6 bases). The receptor was isolated from a woman in her 40s in good health and CMV-seropositive. CDR3 residues: CASSLGAGEWNEQYF. The CDR3 DNA reads as TGCGCCAGCAGCTTGGGGGCAGGGGAATGGAACGAGCAGTACTTC.